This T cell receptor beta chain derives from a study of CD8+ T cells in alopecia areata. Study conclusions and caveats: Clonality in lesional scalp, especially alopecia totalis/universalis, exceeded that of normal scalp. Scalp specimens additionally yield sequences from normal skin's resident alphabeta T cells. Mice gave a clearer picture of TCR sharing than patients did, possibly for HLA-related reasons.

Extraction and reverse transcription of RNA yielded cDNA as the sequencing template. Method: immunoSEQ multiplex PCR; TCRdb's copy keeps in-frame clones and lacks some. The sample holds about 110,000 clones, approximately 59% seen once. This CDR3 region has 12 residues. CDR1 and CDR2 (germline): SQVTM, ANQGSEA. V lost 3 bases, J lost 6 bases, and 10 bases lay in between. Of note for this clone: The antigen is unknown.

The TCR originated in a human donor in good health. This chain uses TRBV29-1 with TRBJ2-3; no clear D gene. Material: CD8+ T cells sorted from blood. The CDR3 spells CSVDPTRDTQYF. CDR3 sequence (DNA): TGCAGCGTTGACCCGACCCGGGATACGCAGTATTTT.